These 15 T cell receptor beta chains were sequenced from one sample in a study of cytomegalovirus exposure and HLA in healthy donors. In the PCR, 60 Vbeta and 13 Jbeta primers were used. The table came from immunoSEQ multiplex PCR; TCRdb's copy has only in-frame clones and leaves some out. The repertoire holds 110,000 or so clones, with approximately 80% as singletons. Sequencing was done on a sample of PBMCs. The source is a man aged 50 to 59 in good health and CMV-seropositive.

The V call is TRBV20-1, the J call TRBJ2-7; D not certain. There are 11 residues in the CDR3. Germline CDR1 DFQATT, CDR2 SNEGSKA (reference sequence). V gave up 5 bases and J gave up 5 bases, with 10 bases separating them. The CDR3 DNA sequence: TGCAGTGCTCCCCTCGTCCACGAGCAGTACTTC. The encoded protein is CSAPLVHEQYF.

The rearrangement links TRBV2 to TRBJ2-3; 9 bases map to TRBD2. J was trimmed by 0 bases and V by 6 bases; bases with no gene match: 10. This CDR3 region has 17 residues. Looked up from germline, CDR1 is SNHLY and CDR2 is FYNNEI. This CDR3 reads CASSKDSLAGSTDTQYF. CDR3 in DNA: TGTGCCAGCAGCAAAGATTCCCTAGCGGGGAGCACAGATACGCAGTATTTT.

The V call is TRBV28, the J call TRBJ1-1, with TRBD1 matching over 9 bases. This CDR3 region has 16 residues. CDR1 and CDR2 from the germline V gene are MDHEN and SYDVKM. Losses at the gene ends were 1 base for V and 1 base for J; bases not matched to a gene: 4. The CDR3 nucleotides read TGTGCCAGCAGTTTATTCCTGACAGGGGGGAACACTGAAGCTTTCTTT. Encoded protein: CASSLFLTGGNTEAFF.

The J gene is TRBJ2-1, the V gene TRBV6-1; no firm D call. There are 14 residues in the CDR3. Germline loops: CDR1 MNHNS, CDR2 SASEGT. V was pared by 2 bases and J by 0 bases, with 5 bases between. The CDR3, as DNA: TGTGCCAGCAGTGAAACTTTCTCCTACAATGAGCAGTTCTTC. Encoded protein: CASSETFSYNEQFF.

This rearrangement joins TRBV6-5 to TRBJ2-1; TRBD1 aligns across 8 bases. This CDR3 is built from 14 residues. The germline V gene has CDR1 MNHEY and CDR2 SVGAGI. V lost 5 bases and J lost 5; bases outside the gene matches: 5. The CDR3 region has the DNA TGTGCCAGCAGTCCCGGACAGGGAAACAATGAGCAGTTCTTC. Its translation is CASSPGQGNNEQFF.

As regards this clone: The same CDR3 can be traced to other DNA sequences in this sample. The chain has TRBV19 and TRBJ1-1, with 9 nucleotides matching TRBD1. Looked up from germline, CDR1 is LNHDA and CDR2 is SQIVND (reference sequence). J lost 5 bases, V lost 5 bases, and 9 bases had no gene match. The CDR3 runs to 15 residues. The CDR3 sequence: CASSPRDREKTEAFF. Written as DNA, the CDR3 is TGTGCCAGTAGTCCAAGGGACAGGGAGAAGACTGAAGCTTTCTTT.

The chain uses TRBV29-1 and TRBJ2-3; 7 bases fit TRBD1. The length of the CDR3 is 15 residues. CDR1 SQVTM and CDR2 ANQGSEA come from the germline V gene. V shed 5 bases, J shed 2 bases, and the junction held 10 bases outside the gene matches. DNA of the CDR3: TGCAGCGTTCTTAAGACAGGGAGTGCCACAGATACGCAGTATTTT. Encoded protein: CSVLKTGSATDTQYF.

The chain joins TRBV5-4 to TRBJ2-7, with a weak D call TRBD2 (7 bases). Germline V lookup: CDR1 SGHNT, CDR2 YYREEE (reference sequence). This CDR3 region has 15 residues. The germline V and J ends were trimmed by 4 bases and 6 bases, with 20 bases remaining between them. CDR3 coding DNA: TGTGCCAGCAGCCCCGTCGGGGGGCGCCAAGGCGAGCAGTACTTC. Amino acids: CASSPVGGRQGEQYF.

The chain has TRBV6-1 and TRBJ1-2; 8 positions match TRBD1. V shed 6 bases and J 8 bases; nucleotides not matched to a gene: 8. CDR3 length equals 13 residues. The germline V gene encodes CDR1 MNHNS and CDR2 SASEGT. CDR3 DNA: TGTGCCAGCAGCCCCCAGGGGGCGGAGGGCTACACCTTC. It yields the protein CASSPQGAEGYTF.

The chain uses TRBV7-2 and TRBJ1-1; perhaps TRBD1 as D (5 bases). The CDR3 is 13 amino acids. The germline gives CDR1 SGHTA, CDR2 FQGNSA. Trimming stripped 6 bases from V and 7 bases from J, with 15 bases between. CDR3 region: CASSLRQGNEAFF. CDR3 bases: TGTGCCAGCAGTCTAAGGCAGGGTAATGAAGCTTTCTTT.

This clone showed up just a few times. V gene TRBV10-3 combines with J gene TRBJ1-1; no firm D call. The CDR3 is made up of 16 amino acids. V dropped 0 bases and J dropped 2 bases, with 13 bases sitting between them. Per the germline V gene, CDR1 is ENHRY and CDR2 is SYGVKD. In DNA form, the CDR3 reads TGTGCCATCAGTGAGTCGGGTCGGGGTAGTAACACTGAAGCTTTCTTT. It codes for CAISESGRGSNTEAFF.

This chain connects TRBV28 to TRBJ2-7; 7 nucleotides match TRBD2. V gave up 8 bases and J gave up 0 bases; unmatched junction bases: 16. The germline gives CDR1 MDHEN, CDR2 SYDVKM. The length of the CDR3 is 17 residues. In nucleotides, the CDR3 is TGTGCCAGCCCCCCGGTGACTGCGGGAGTCAGCTCCTACGAGCAGTACTTC. It is translated as CASPPVTAGVSSYEQYF.

A few counts support this clone. CDR3 sequence: CASSPMRLEQFF. The DNA for the CDR3 is TGTGCCAGCAGCCCGATGCGTCTTGAGCAGTTCTTC. The chain couples TRBV6-1 to TRBJ2-1; D unclear. The V gene lost 6 bases and the J gene lost 9 bases, with 12 bases spanning the gap. Germline V gene sequence: CDR1 MNHNS, CDR2 SASEGT. The CDR3 sequence is 12 residues long.

V usage is TRBV11-2 and J usage is TRBJ2-6; 9 bases match TRBD2. V shed 2 bases, J shed 19 bases, and the junction held 6 bases outside the gene matches. This CDR3 is 12 amino acids long. The germline V gene has CDR1 SGHAT and CDR2 FQNNGV. The CDR3 spells CASSLQGLAPTF. CDR3 bases: TGTGCCAGCAGCTTACAGGGACTAGCCCCTACTTTC.

V is TRBV7-9 and J is TRBJ2-7, with a tentative D call TRBD1 (6 bases). This CDR3 comprises 14 residues. The V gene's germline CDR1 is SEHNR and CDR2 FQNEAQ (reference sequence). V was trimmed by 6 bases and J by 3 bases, leaving 15 bases between them. The CDR3 loop reads CASSYGTPNYEQYF. The CDR3 nucleotides are TGTGCCAGCAGTTACGGGACACCGAACTACGAGCAGTACTTC.